This T cell receptor beta chain came from a study of blood T cell repertoires in COVID-19. Study context: From the United States, Italy and Spain came samples of acute and convalescent COVID-19. Nucleic acid was either cDNA or gDNA, and it came from T cells, B-cell-depleted T cells, or PBMCs.

This clone is a singleton in its sample. Original data processing: Quantification of nucleated cells was approximated via reference gene primer amplification. Assay: immunoSEQ multiplex PCR; the TCRdb copy retains only in-frame clones and omits some. For V, J and clone size, that table is used; D and trimming come from the DNA. Seen here are tens of thousands of clones, more than 70% observed once, and the top ten hold just over 5%. V gave up 4 bases and J gave up 3 bases, with 7 bases separating them. The germline V gene has CDR1 SGDLS and CDR2 YYNGEE. This CDR3 region has 12 residues. Material: peripheral blood. The clonotype was recovered from a man older than 75 with acute or convalescent COVID-19. The chain uses TRBV9 and TRBJ1-1; D gene unclear. CDR3 residues: CASSPFDTEAFF. The CDR3 DNA reads as TGTGCCAGCAGCCCTTTTGACACTGAAGCTTTCTTT.